A single sample gave rise to the 3 T cell receptor beta chains below, sequenced in a study of CD8 T cells in ankylosing spondylitis. Each CDR3 protein is one row after TCRdb ran MiXCR on the 5' RACE reads. Here the sample spans about 240,000 distinct CDR3 sequences, more than 20% being singletons. The sequenced material came from blood, either unsorted or a sorted T cell fraction (not recorded which). These receptor sequences come from a male donor with ankylosing spondylitis or in good health (not recorded which).

This clonotype was seen more than once but under ten times. This chain uses TRBV10-3 with TRBJ1-5, with D possibly being TRBD1 (5 bases). The CDR3 covers 12 residues. CDR1 is ENHRY and CDR2 is SYGVKD in the germline V gene. The V end lost 11 bases, the J end lost 5 bases, and 13 bases lay between the germline ends. The CDR3, as DNA: TGTGCCGTAGGGGACGCCGATCAGCCCCAGCATTTT. Encoded protein: CAVGDADQPQHF.

This clonotype came up many times. The chain has TRBV29-1 and TRBJ1-2; no definite D call. V lost 6 bases and J 5 bases, leaving 16 bases between the germline ends. Germline V gene data show CDR1 as SQVTM and CDR2 as ANQGSEA. This CDR3 spans 13 amino acids. Here the CDR3 reads CSVADMLDYGYTF. The CDR3 nucleotides are TGCAGCGTCGCTGACATGCTAGATTATGGCTACACCTTC.

The chain uses TRBV20-1 and TRBJ2-1; 12 bases match TRBD2. The CDR3 covers 16 residues. The ends lost 4 bases at V and 3 bases at J; junction bases unmatched: 7. CDR1 DFQATT and CDR2 SNEGSKA come from the germline V gene (reference sequence). CDR3 loop: CSAIKTSGGVYNEQFF. The CDR3 coding sequence is TGCAGTGCTATTAAGACTAGCGGGGGCGTCTACAATGAGCAGTTCTTC.